Detailed here is one T cell receptor beta chain. Its recognized antigen is unknown. There are no base qualities to consult, and no much larger clone falls within one base. TCRbeta CDR3 regions were amplified from genomic DNA by means of the immunoSEQ Assay, a bias-controlled multiplex PCR. The paper's data handling went like this. The number of nucleated cells in each sample was estimated by amplification of reference gene primers within the assay. Sequence reads were collapsed and filtered to measure the absolute abundance of every unique TCRbeta CDR3 rearrangement. For each sample, productive Simpson clonality was calculated as the square root of Simpson's diversity index over productive rearrangements. Sourced from immuneACCESS, this table was stored by TCRdb with only in-frame sequences that have V and J called. A share of the clones is absent; for the studies checked, an unresolved V gene accounts for under half, and the remainder has no known explanation. V, J and clone size are those of that table, while D and trimming were read from the DNA. The sample table records 150,000 or so clones; roughly 84% of these occur just once. The biggest ten clones account for about 7.8% of the sample.

Each collaborating institution followed its own protocols to collect whole blood in K2EDTA tubes. For TCRbeta analysis, collaborators shipped samples as frozen whole blood, isolated PBMCs, or DNA extracted from either of those sample types. The record originates from a study of blood T cell repertoires in COVID-19 (dated by TCRdb to 2019 to 2021). About the investigation overall: The collaborator samples originated in the United States, Italy and Spain and spanned the acute and convalescent phases of COVID-19. The prospective study material was composed of cDNA or gDNA derived from T cells, B-cell-depleted T cells, or PBMCs. The dataset comprised deeply sampled blood TCRbeta repertoires from subjects exposed to, actively infected with, or recovered from COVID-19. The repertoires were released in a freely available public database meant as a resource for research on the immune response to SARS-CoV-2. The samples were drawn from the first 160 participants of the ongoing ImmuneRACE study and from 950 to 1,500 subjects provided by 6 global collaborators. Sample metadata almost always included a de-identified subject ID, COVID-19 status, age in years and sex. Where available, HLA class I and class II types were taken from metadata supplied by the sample provider and were not determined by assay-based typing. The study at large found these results: How much clinical and demographic metadata was included differed by source and by participant, and the metadata was provided uncurated.

Germline trimming amounts to 5 bases on V and 5 bases on J, with 9 as the count of junction bases outside the gene matches. As encoded in the germline V gene (reference sequence), CDR1 is PRHDT while CDR2 is FYEKMQ. Taken from cysteine to phenylalanine, the CDR3 has 16 residues. The retained sequence is limited to the CDR3, 48 bases, with the frame set at the first base. Sequencing was done on a sample of peripheral blood. The V gene is TRBV13 and the J gene is TRBJ2-3, and TRBD2 aligns with 11 junction nucleotides. This TCR was sampled from a woman in her forties or fifties in a cohort sampled during active or convalescent COVID-19. The nucleotide sequence is TGTGCCAGCAGCCCACGGGTAGCGGGGGGGCAAGATACGCAGTATTTT. The encoded protein is CASSPRVAGGQDTQYF. When the CDR3 is completed using the reference TRBV13 and TRBJ2-3 genes on either side, the full variable domain is AAGVIQSPRHLIKEKRETATLKCYPIPRHDTVYWYQQGPGQDPQFLISFYEKMQSDKGSIPDRFSAQQFSDYHSELNMSSLELGDSALYFCASSPRVAGGQDTQYFGPGTRLTVL.